This TCR beta chain was sequenced for a study of blood T cells in healthy people across ages. Study as a whole: With template switching, about one barcoded beta molecule was captured per two T cells.

Notes on this clonotype: Its specificity is not known. One junction end does not reproduce the germline sequence, and a read error may be involved.

Primed by a sample-barcoded 5' primer and a J-beta primer mix, a second PCR proceeded for about 7 to 11 cycles. Sequencing recovered at least 2.5 million CDR3-containing paired-end reads from each sample. TCRdb recomputed calls from the 5' RACE reads with MiXCR, one row per CDR3 protein. The sample holds about 780,000 distinct CDR3 sequences, about 46% seen once. Study results and caveats: The CMV status of each donor remained undetermined, and this could have confounded shifts in expanded clonotypes.

The CDR3 has 14 residues. Per germline, CDR1 SGHRS and CDR2 YFSETQ. The clonotype was recovered from an elderly man in good health. Sequenced material: blood. The genes are TRBV5-1 and TRBJ2-3; 7 bases match TRBD1. This chain's CDR3 is CAGSLRTGTDTQYF. CDR3 in DNA: TGCGCCGGCAGCTTACGGACAGGTACAGATACGCAGTATTTT. Combining the CDR3 with reference TRBV5-1 and TRBJ2-3 gives the whole variable domain KAGVTQTPRYLIKTRGQQVTLSCSPISGHRSVSWYQQTPGQGLQFLFEYFSETQRNKGNFPGRFSGRQFSNSRSEMNVSTLELGDSALYLCAGSLRTGTDTQYFGPGTRLTVL.